Each of the 14 T cell receptor beta chains below was sequenced from the same sample in a study of patients and donors after allogeneic stem cell transplantation. TCRdb re-analysed the RT-PCR reads in MiXCR, keeping a single row per CDR3 protein. This table has more than 850,000 distinct CDR3 sequences, roughly 18% appearing once. The sequencing input was blood, either unsorted or a sorted T cell fraction (not recorded which). The origin of the receptors is a human donor who was either an allogeneic HSCT recipient or a stem cell or donor lymphocyte infusion donor (not recorded which). It is not recorded whose cells these are; they may come from a transplant donor.

This clonotype turned up a few times. This chain uses TRBV6-5 with TRBJ2-1; 10 bases are a match to TRBD2. The CDR3 consists of 17 residues. With 0 bases clipped from V and 8 bases from J, the junction kept 10 bases outside the gene matches. The germline gives CDR1 MNHEY, CDR2 SVGAGI. The CDR3 DNA is TGTGCCAGCAGTTACTCCCCGGCTAGCGGGGGCAGGGATGAGCAGTTCTTC. Its translation: CASSYSPASGGRDEQFF.

This clonotype has just a few counts. The rearrangement joins TRBV20-1 to TRBJ1-1, with D possibly matching TRBD1 (5 bases). This CDR3 has 17 residues. Between the trimmed V and J ends, which lost 5 bases and 5 bases, there was a span of 27 bases. The germline V gene has CDR1 DFQATT and CDR2 SNEGSKA (reference sequence). Here the CDR3 reads CSALLGDRGRFWTEAFF. CDR3 DNA sequence: TGCAGTGCTTTACTGGGTGACAGAGGGCGGTTTTGGACTGAAGCTTTCTTT.

The J gene is TRBJ2-3, the V gene TRBV6-1, with a possible D match to TRBD2 (5 bases). Germline V gene lookup returns CDR1 MNHNS and CDR2 SASEGT. V was cut by 6 bases and J by 2 bases, with 15 bases left in between. The CDR3 has 15 residues. The CDR3 DNA is TGTGCCAGCAGACCTTTAAGCGGACTCACAGATACGCAGTATTTT. This codes for CASRPLSGLTDTQYF.

The V gene is TRBV20-1, the J gene TRBJ2-7, with 7 bases matching TRBD1. This CDR3 is built from 13 residues. Per the germline V gene, CDR1 is DFQATT and CDR2 is SNEGSKA (reference sequence). V dropped 6 bases and J dropped 3; count of bases not matched to a gene: 8. The CDR3 bases are TGCAGTGCCGGACAGGTTCTGTTCTACGAGCAGTACTTC. This codes for CSAGQVLFYEQYF.

This clonotype has just a few counts. This chain joins TRBV20-1 and TRBJ2-1; D is ambiguous. The CDR3 contains 12 residues. V shed 7 bases and J shed 8 bases, with 15 bases lying between them. Germline loops: CDR1 DFQATT, CDR2 SNEGSKA (reference sequence). CDR3 protein: CSVPSGPYEQFF. Written as DNA, the CDR3 is TGCAGTGTCCCATCCGGCCCTTATGAGCAGTTCTTC.

The chain links TRBV6-2 or TRBV6-3 to TRBJ2-7; D gene unclear. Trimming stripped 3 bases from V and 2 bases from J, with 14 bases between. The CDR3 consists of 15 residues. The germline V gene has CDR1 MNHEY and CDR2 SVGEGT. CDR3 in amino acids: CASSYPMVGTYEQYF. The CDR3 DNA reads TGTGCCAGCAGTTATCCCATGGTGGGAACCTACGAGCAGTACTTC.

This clonotype showed up just a few times. J is TRBJ2-1 and V is TRBV30, with D unresolved. Deletions cut 0 bases from V and 5 bases from J, with 11 bases between. In germline, CDR1 is GTSNPN, CDR2 SVGIG (reference sequence). This CDR3 has 14 residues. The CDR3 loop reads CAWSVGRGDNEQFF. The CDR3 DNA sequence: TGTGCCTGGAGTGTCGGACGAGGAGACAATGAGCAGTTCTTC.

This clonotype has just a few counts. The genes are TRBV6-5 and TRBJ2-7; D not resolved. CDR1 and CDR2 (germline): MNHEY, SVGAGI. Trimming stripped 4 bases from V and 2 bases from J, with 15 bases between. This CDR3 has 15 residues. In DNA, the CDR3 is TGTGCCAGCAGTTCCCCCAGCCACATAACCTACGAGCAGTACTTC. Translating it yields CASSSPSHITYEQYF.

This clonotype was seen a few times. J is TRBJ2-5 and V is TRBV29-1; D may be TRBD1 or TRBD2 (5 bases each). The CDR3 is 12 amino acids. Trimming took 4 bases from V and 2 from J, leaving 8 bases between them. The germline gives CDR1 SQVTM, CDR2 ANQGSEA. The CDR3 spells CSVAGRQETQYF. The CDR3 bases are TGCAGCGTTGCGGGACGGCAAGAGACCCAGTACTTC.

This clonotype was observed a few times. The V and J genes are TRBV24-1 and TRBJ1-5, with 10 bases that match TRBD1. In germline, CDR1 is KGHDR, CDR2 SFDVKD. The CDR3 has 15 amino acids. V lost 8 bases and J lost 4; bases outside the gene matches: 7. This chain's CDR3 is CATTVTGGGNQPQHF. The CDR3 DNA reads as TGTGCCACCACCGTGACAGGGGGCGGGAATCAGCCCCAGCATTTT.

The chain joins TRBV12-3 or TRBV12-4 to TRBJ2-1; 8 nucleotides line up with TRBD1. This CDR3 region has 14 residues. V shed 7 bases and J 6 bases; nucleotides not matched to a gene: 8. As DNA, the CDR3 is TGTGCCAGCACCTTGACAGGGGCGACCAATGAGCAGTTCTTC. Encoded protein: CASTLTGATNEQFF.

A few counts support this clonotype. V usage is TRBV21-1 and J usage is TRBJ2-5; TRBD1, as called in the table, went unchecked against the DNA. TRBV21-1 is a pseudogene. The CDR3 extends over 18 amino acids. For the CDR3, the DNA is TGTGCCAGCCAACGGGGGACAGGGTGTGGGGGAAGACAAGAGACCCAGTACTTC. It translates to CASQRGTGCGGRQETQYF.

This clonotype has just a few counts. The chain joins TRBV24-1 to TRBJ2-1; maybe TRBD2 (8 bases). Deletions cut 9 bases from V and 7 bases from J, with 24 bases between. This CDR3 spans 16 amino acids. Germline assignment: CDR1 KGHDR and CDR2 SFDVKD. This chain's CDR3 is CATALGGGDSMNEQFF. The CDR3 DNA reads as TGTGCCACCGCCCTCGGGGGGGGGGACAGTATGAATGAGCAGTTCTTC.

This sequence joins TRBV13 and TRBJ2-5; D is uncertain. Trimming stripped 5 bases from V and 2 bases from J, with 12 bases between. The CDR3 is 14 amino acids. Germline CDR1 and CDR2: PRHDT and FYEKMQ (reference sequence). The CDR3 nucleotides read TGTGCCAGCAGCCCCGTCGGTACTCAAGAGACCCAGTACTTC. This codes for CASSPVGTQETQYF.